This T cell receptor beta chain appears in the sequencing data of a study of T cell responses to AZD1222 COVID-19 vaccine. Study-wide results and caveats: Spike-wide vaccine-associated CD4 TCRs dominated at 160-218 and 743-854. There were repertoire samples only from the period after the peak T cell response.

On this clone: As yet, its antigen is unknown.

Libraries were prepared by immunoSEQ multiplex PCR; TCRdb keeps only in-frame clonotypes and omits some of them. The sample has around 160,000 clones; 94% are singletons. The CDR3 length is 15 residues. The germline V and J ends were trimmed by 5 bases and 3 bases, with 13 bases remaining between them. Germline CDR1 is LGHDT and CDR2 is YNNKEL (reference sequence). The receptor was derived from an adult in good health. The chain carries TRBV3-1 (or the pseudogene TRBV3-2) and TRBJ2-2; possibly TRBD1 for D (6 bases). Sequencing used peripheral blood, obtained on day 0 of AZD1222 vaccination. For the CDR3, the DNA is TGTGCCAGCAGCTGGGGGCTACAGTACACCGGGGAGCTGTTTTTT. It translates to CASSWGLQYTGELFF.